The rows below give T cell receptor beta chains drawn from one sample of a study of blood T cell repertoires in COVID-19. The method was immunoSEQ multiplex PCR; TCRdb's version includes in-frame clones alone and lacks a portion of them. Of about 56,000 clones in the sample, 84% were seen once. Sequencing input: peripheral blood. The receptors shown here come from a woman of 80 years or more with acute or convalescent COVID-19. CDR3s include the opening cysteine and the closing phenylalanine or tryptophan. Each record gives: V gene, J gene, D gene, CDR3 length, clone size, CDR3 protein, CDR3 DNA. D genes are given only for firm matches. Not every row has a clone size; where given, it reads once, few, many or a size class.

V gene: TRBV7-3
J gene: TRBJ1-1
D gene: -
CDR3 length: 12
clone size: -
CDR3 protein: CASSKEVGAAFF
CDR3 DNA: TGTGCCAGCAGCAAAGAGGTGGGGGCAGCTTTCTTT

V gene: TRBV6-1
J gene: TRBJ1-2
D gene: TRBD1
CDR3 length: 17
clone size: -
CDR3 protein: CASSEDRGPLFNYGYTF
CDR3 DNA: TGTGCCAGCAGTGAAGACAGGGGCCCCCTCTTTAACTATGGCTACACCTTC

V gene: TRBV13
J gene: TRBJ2-1
D gene: -
CDR3 length: 18
clone size: -
CDR3 protein: CASSLVQPDYMGIREQFF
CDR3 DNA: TGTGCCAGCAGCTTAGTCCAACCCGACTACATGGGGATTAGAGAGCAGTTCTTC

V gene: TRBV5-4
J gene: TRBJ1-2
D gene: -
CDR3 length: 15
clone size: -
CDR3 protein: CASSLVSRGNYGYTF
CDR3 DNA: TGTGCCAGCAGCTTGGTTTCGAGGGGGAACTATGGCTACACCTTC

V gene: TRBV19
J gene: TRBJ1-2
D gene: -
CDR3 length: 15
clone size: once
CDR3 protein: CASSPRVEWGQGYTF
CDR3 DNA: TGTGCCAGTAGTCCCCGCGTGGAGTGGGGGCAGGGCTACACCTTC

V gene: TRBV2
J gene: TRBJ1-6
D gene: TRBD1
CDR3 length: 15
clone size: -
CDR3 protein: CASSDKGQGNSPLHF
CDR3 DNA: TGTGCCAGCAGTGATAAGGGACAGGGTAATTCACCCCTCCACTTT

V gene: TRBV11-3
J gene: TRBJ1-2
D gene: TRBD1
CDR3 length: 14
clone size: few
CDR3 protein: CASSFRQGIRGYTF
CDR3 DNA: TGTGCCAGCAGCTTCCGACAGGGTATAAGAGGCTACACCTTC

V gene: TRBV25-1
J gene: TRBJ1-2
D gene: -
CDR3 length: 13
clone size: -
CDR3 protein: CASSDPTAYGYTF
CDR3 DNA: TGTGCCAGCAGTGATCCCACAGCCTATGGCTACACCTTC

V gene: TRBV5-1
J gene: TRBJ1-6
D gene: TRBD1
CDR3 length: 15
clone size: -
CDR3 protein: CASSPGQGKGSPLHF
CDR3 DNA: TGCGCCAGCAGCCCCGGACAGGGCAAGGGTTCACCCCTCCACTTT

V gene: TRBV11-2
J gene: TRBJ2-5
D gene: TRBD2
CDR3 length: 14
clone size: -
CDR3 protein: CASSLGTSGTAQYF
CDR3 DNA: TGTGCCAGCAGCCTCGGGACTAGCGGTACGGCCCAGTACTTC

V gene: TRBV5-8
J gene: TRBJ2-2
D gene: -
CDR3 length: 13
clone size: once
CDR3 protein: CASGQWTLEELFF
CDR3 DNA: TGTGCCAGCGGACAGTGGACCCTCGAGGAGCTGTTTTTT

V gene: TRBV5-4
J gene: TRBJ1-1
D gene: -
CDR3 length: 14
clone size: -
CDR3 protein: CASSLDFRGTEAFF
CDR3 DNA: TGTGCCAGCAGCTTGGACTTCAGAGGCACTGAAGCTTTCTTT

V gene: TRBV9
J gene: TRBJ2-1
D gene: -
CDR3 length: 14
clone size: -
CDR3 protein: CASKRGGSGDEQFF
CDR3 DNA: TGTGCCAGCAAACGCGGTGGATCCGGGGATGAGCAGTTCTTC

V gene: TRBV3-1/TRBV3-2
J gene: TRBJ2-2
D gene: TRBD2
CDR3 length: 16
clone size: -
CDR3 protein: CASSTRGGANTGELFF
CDR3 DNA: TGTGCCAGCAGCACCCGGGGAGGGGCGAACACCGGGGAGCTGTTTTTT

V gene: TRBV30
J gene: TRBJ1-5
D gene: -
CDR3 length: 13
clone size: -
CDR3 protein: CAWARGRNQPQHF
CDR3 DNA: TGTGCCTGGGCCAGGGGACGCAATCAGCCCCAGCATTTT

V gene: TRBV6-6
J gene: TRBJ1-3
D gene: TRBD1
CDR3 length: 16
clone size: -
CDR3 protein: CASSYPGGPSGNTIYF
CDR3 DNA: TGTGCCAGCAGTTACCCAGGGGGGCCCTCTGGAAACACCATATATTTT

V gene: TRBV19
J gene: TRBJ1-6
D gene: -
CDR3 length: 15
clone size: -
CDR3 protein: CASSLGRGVNSPLHF
CDR3 DNA: TGTGCCAGTAGTTTGGGGAGGGGAGTAAATTCACCCCTCCACTTT

V gene: TRBV9
J gene: TRBJ2-3
D gene: -
CDR3 length: 14
clone size: -
CDR3 protein: CASSVGGREETQYF
CDR3 DNA: TGTGCCAGCAGCGTAGGGGGCAGGGAAGAAACGCAGTATTTT

V gene: TRBV7-2
J gene: TRBJ1-5
D gene: -
CDR3 length: 16
clone size: -
CDR3 protein: CASSPSIAGTNQPQHF
CDR3 DNA: TGTGCCAGCAGCCCATCCATTGCAGGGACTAATCAGCCCCAGCATTTT

V gene: TRBV12-3/TRBV12-4
J gene: TRBJ1-3
D gene: -
CDR3 length: 12
clone size: -
CDR3 protein: CAADKAGNTIYF
CDR3 DNA: TGTGCCGCGGACAAGGCGGGAAACACCATATATTTT

V gene: TRBV3-1/TRBV3-2
J gene: TRBJ2-6
D gene: -
CDR3 length: 17
clone size: -
CDR3 protein: CASSQVLSGVGANVLTF
CDR3 DNA: TGTGCCAGCAGCCAAGTGTTAAGCGGAGTTGGGGCCAACGTCCTGACTTTC

V gene: TRBV5-4
J gene: TRBJ1-2
D gene: TRBD1
CDR3 length: 15
clone size: -
CDR3 protein: CASSFQDRVRDGYTF
CDR3 DNA: TGTGCCAGCAGCTTCCAGGACAGGGTCCGGGATGGCTACACCTTC

V gene: TRBV5-1
J gene: TRBJ1-1
D gene: -
CDR3 length: 14
clone size: -
CDR3 protein: CASSLSAVNTEAFF
CDR3 DNA: TGCGCCAGCAGCTTGTCCGCAGTGAACACTGAAGCTTTCTTT

V gene: TRBV15
J gene: TRBJ2-1
D gene: TRBD2
CDR3 length: 15
clone size: -
CDR3 protein: CATSRGGGSYNEQFF
CDR3 DNA: TGTGCCACCAGCAGAGGGGGGGGCTCCTACAATGAGCAGTTCTTC

V gene: TRBV19
J gene: TRBJ1-2
D gene: TRBD1
CDR3 length: 14
clone size: -
CDR3 protein: CASTPTGRNYGYTF
CDR3 DNA: TGTGCCAGTACGCCGACAGGGCGTAACTATGGCTACACCTTC

V gene: TRBV6-5
J gene: TRBJ2-7
D gene: -
CDR3 length: 14
clone size: -
CDR3 protein: CASSYSPGPYEQYF
CDR3 DNA: TGTGCCAGCAGTTACTCGCCAGGGCCCTACGAGCAGTACTTC

V gene: TRBV27
J gene: TRBJ1-2
D gene: -
CDR3 length: 14
clone size: -
CDR3 protein: CASSTPDTESGYTF
CDR3 DNA: TGTGCCAGCAGTACCCCGGACACCGAGAGTGGCTACACCTTC

V gene: TRBV12-3/TRBV12-4
J gene: TRBJ2-5
D gene: -
CDR3 length: 13
clone size: once
CDR3 protein: CASSRGLDETQYF
CDR3 DNA: TGTGCCAGCAGCCGAGGGTTGGACGAGACCCAGTACTTC

V gene: TRBV10-3
J gene: TRBJ1-3
D gene: -
CDR3 length: 14
clone size: -
CDR3 protein: CAISDRSDGNTIYF
CDR3 DNA: TGTGCCATCAGTGACAGGTCCGATGGAAACACCATATATTTT

V gene: TRBV19
J gene: TRBJ2-7
D gene: TRBD1
CDR3 length: 13
clone size: -
CDR3 protein: CASSITGAYEQYF
CDR3 DNA: TGTGCCAGTAGTATCACAGGGGCCTACGAGCAGTACTTC

V gene: TRBV6-1
J gene: TRBJ1-6
D gene: TRBD1
CDR3 length: 16
clone size: few
CDR3 protein: CASSEQGTGLNSPLHF
CDR3 DNA: TGTGCCAGCAGTGAACAAGGGACAGGACTAAATTCACCCCTCCACTTT

V gene: TRBV6-6
J gene: TRBJ1-5
D gene: TRBD1
CDR3 length: 16
clone size: -
CDR3 protein: CASSNPLGQGNQPQHF
CDR3 DNA: TGTGCCAGCAGTAACCCCTTGGGACAGGGCAATCAGCCCCAGCATTTT

V gene: TRBV2
J gene: TRBJ2-7
D gene: TRBD1
CDR3 length: 13
clone size: -
CDR3 protein: CASIFDRGGEQYF
CDR3 DNA: TGTGCCAGCATCTTCGACAGGGGAGGCGAGCAGTACTTC

V gene: TRBV7-8
J gene: TRBJ2-7
D gene: -
CDR3 length: 14
clone size: -
CDR3 protein: CASSPWGDSYEQYF
CDR3 DNA: TGTGCCAGCAGCCCTTGGGGGGACAGTTACGAGCAGTACTTC

V gene: TRBV11-2
J gene: TRBJ2-1
D gene: -
CDR3 length: 13
clone size: -
CDR3 protein: CASSPDWKNEQFF
CDR3 DNA: TGTGCCAGCAGCCCGGACTGGAAAAATGAGCAGTTCTTC

V gene: TRBV7-8
J gene: TRBJ2-5
D gene: -
CDR3 length: 13
clone size: -
CDR3 protein: CASSLRGGETQYF
CDR3 DNA: TGTGCCAGCAGCTTACGGGGAGGAGAGACCCAGTACTTC

V gene: TRBV29-1
J gene: TRBJ2-5
D gene: TRBD1
CDR3 length: 13
clone size: -
CDR3 protein: CSVDRGVGETQYF
CDR3 DNA: TGCAGCGTGGACAGGGGAGTTGGAGAGACCCAGTACTTC

V gene: TRBV11-2
J gene: TRBJ1-1
D gene: TRBD1
CDR3 length: 15
clone size: -
CDR3 protein: CASSPSGGSGTEAFF
CDR3 DNA: TGTGCCAGCAGCCCCTCAGGGGGCTCGGGCACTGAAGCTTTCTTT

V gene: TRBV19
J gene: TRBJ2-1
D gene: TRBD1
CDR3 length: 15
clone size: once
CDR3 protein: CASSRSVDRVHEQFF
CDR3 DNA: TGTGCCAGTAGTCGAAGCGTCGACAGGGTCCATGAGCAGTTCTTC